The next 32 T cell receptor beta chains were all read from a single sample in a study of blood T cell repertoires in COVID-19. Some clones are missing from TCRdb's copy, which holds only in-frame ones; the method was immunoSEQ multiplex PCR. Here the sample spans about 75,000 clones, 70% to 80% being singletons. The sequenced sample consisted of peripheral blood. The receptors shown here come from a woman of 80 years or more with active or convalescent COVID-19.

The chain carries TRBV7-2 and TRBJ2-3; the match to TRBD2 covers 8 bases. CDR3 length: 18 amino acids. V gave up 0 bases and J gave up 2 bases; unmatched junction bases: 10. CDR1 and CDR2 (germline): SGHTA, FQGNSA. CDR3 nucleotide sequence: TGTGCCAGCAGCTTAGCGCCGGGGGGGACTACGATCACAGATACGCAGTATTTT. The encoded protein is CASSLAPGGTTITDTQYF.

The chain joins TRBV29-1 to TRBJ2-7, with D perhaps matching TRBD2 (6 bases). Germline V gene data show CDR1 as SQVTM and CDR2 as ANQGSEA. The CDR3 consists of 14 residues. Trimming shortened V by 5 bases and J by 0 bases, and 14 bases separated the two germline ends. The CDR3 DNA reads as TGCAGCGTTAGCGGGCACCTCAGCTCCTACGAGCAGTACTTC. It translates to CSVSGHLSSYEQYF.

The chain is built from TRBV19 and TRBJ1-4; 7 nucleotides match TRBD1. The CDR3 runs to 15 residues. After removal of 7 bases from V and 7 bases from J, the junction contained 12 bases not matched to a gene. The germline CDR1 and CDR2 sequences are LNHDA and SQIVND (reference sequence). The CDR3 sequence is CASMLTGTVSEKLFF. The CDR3 DNA follows: TGTGCCAGTATGCTAACCGGGACAGTCTCTGAAAAACTGTTTTTT.

This clone was detected only once. CDR3 amino acids: CASSVGGNSGNTIYF. The CDR3 region has the DNA TGTGCCAGCAGCGTAGGCGGAAACTCTGGAAACACCATATATTTT. The rearrangement uses TRBV9 and TRBJ1-3; D is unresolved. Germline CDR1 reads SGDLS; CDR2 reads YYNGEE. CDR3 length: 15 amino acids. With 0 bases removed from V and 0 bases from J, the gap between germline ends came to 7 bases.

Only a few counts were recorded for this clone. The rearrangement uses TRBV28 and TRBJ2-2, with a weak D call TRBD2 (5 bases). Germline V gene data show CDR1 as MDHEN and CDR2 as SYDVKM. CDR3 length equals 21 residues. V shed 1 base and J shed 2 bases, with 26 bases lying between them. The CDR3 DNA reads as TGTGCCAGCAGTTTATATGTACGCGGGCCGAATAGGACCCTAAACACCGGGGAGCTGTTTTTT. Translation gives CASSLYVRGPNRTLNTGELFF.

The chain carries TRBV5-1 and TRBJ1-6; 9 positions agree with TRBD1. The CDR3 has 17 residues. Germline V gene data show CDR1 as SGHRS and CDR2 as YFSETQ. Germline trimming cut 3 bases from V and 8 bases from J; bases unmatched to any gene: 12. Here the CDR3 DNA reads TGCGCCAGCAGCTACCCGGCGGGACAGGGTTTGGATTCACCCCTCCACTTT. The encoded protein is CASSYPAGQGLDSPLHF.

The chain is built from TRBV2 and TRBJ2-1, with 8 bases that match TRBD2. The V and J ends lost 7 bases and 10 bases, in that order; junction bases with no gene match: 18. This CDR3 contains 16 residues. CDR1 and CDR2 (germline): SNHLY, FYNNEI. Written as DNA, the CDR3 is TGTGCCAGCATCGATGGGACTAGAAGGCGGGATTGCGAGCAGTTCTTC. Protein: CASIDGTRRRDCEQFF.

The chain combines TRBV7-8 with TRBJ1-5, with no clear D. The V end lost 1 base, the J end lost 2 bases, and 6 bases lay between the germline ends. The CDR3 runs 14 residues. The germline V gene encodes CDR1 SGHVS and CDR2 FQNEAQ. CDR3 region: CASSLVGGNQPQHF. The CDR3 bases are TGTGCCAGCAGCTTAGTGGGAGGCAATCAGCCCCAGCATTTT.

This chain connects TRBV11-2 to TRBJ1-1; the match to TRBD1 covers 8 bases. V was pared by 2 bases and J by 4 bases, with 9 bases of the junction left unmatched. CDR1 SGHAT and CDR2 FQNNGV come from the germline V gene. This CDR3 contains 16 residues. The CDR3 protein is CASSLSETGDLTEAFF. The CDR3, as DNA: TGTGCCAGCAGCTTATCCGAGACAGGGGACCTCACTGAAGCTTTCTTT.

The V gene is TRBV6-1, the J gene TRBJ1-2; no firm D call. Germline-derived CDR1 and CDR2 are MNHNS and SASEGT. The CDR3 spans 14 residues. Trimming removed 1 base at V and 1 base at J, with 7 bases between. CDR3 residues: CASSEDLFNYGYTF. The DNA for the CDR3 is TGTGCCAGCAGTGAAGATTTATTTAACTATGGCTACACCTTC.

This clone was detected a few times. An end of the junction differs from the germline gene, which may be a read error. This chain uses TRBV6-5 with TRBJ1-4; D ambiguous. The CDR3 contains 14 residues. Germline CDR1 and CDR2: MNHEY and SVGAGI. The CDR3 loop is CASKFGPTTEKLFF. The CDR3 nucleotides are TGTGCCAGCAAATTCGGTCCAACTACTGAAAAACTGTTTTTT.

V is TRBV5-1 and J is TRBJ1-2, with D maybe TRBD1 (5 bases). The germline V and J ends were trimmed by 2 bases and 3 bases, with 14 bases remaining between them. CDR3 length equals 15 residues. CDR1 is SGHRS, CDR2 YFSETQ, per germline. CDR3 in amino acids: CASSFRVGVDYGYTF. The CDR3 nucleotides are TGCGCCAGCAGCTTTCGGGTAGGGGTTGACTATGGCTACACCTTC.

The chain combines TRBV6-4 with TRBJ1-1; a possible D gene is TRBD1 (6 bases). The CDR3 spans 15 residues. Germline values: CDR1 MRHNA, CDR2 SNTAGT. V dropped 6 bases and J dropped 2 bases, with 16 bases sitting between them. The CDR3 reads CASRDTGGRNTEAFF. The DNA of the CDR3 is TGTGCCAGCAGGGACACGGGGGGGCGCAACACTGAAGCTTTCTTT.

About this clone itself: At one of its ends the junction is not consistent with the germline gene, which may arise from a read error. In DNA, the CDR3 is TGTGCCAGCAGCTTGGGGGGGGGCAACCAGCCCCAGCATTTT. Its translation: CASSLGGGNQPQHF. The chain recombines TRBV5-6 with TRBJ1-5; D might be TRBD1 (6 bases). Germline values: CDR1 SGHDT, CDR2 YYEEEE. The CDR3 is 14 amino acids.

The V call is TRBV11-2, the J call TRBJ1-6; D unresolved. This CDR3 spans 18 amino acids. Germline CDR1 reads SGHAT; CDR2 reads FQNNGV. Trimming shortened V by 1 base and J by 2 bases, and 15 bases separated the two germline ends. CDR3 in amino acids: CASSLVYGVITYNSPLHF. The CDR3 DNA reads as TGTGCCAGCAGCTTAGTGTACGGGGTTATCACCTATAATTCACCCCTCCACTTT.

V gene TRBV7-3 combines with J gene TRBJ2-7, with D tentatively TRBD2 (6 bases). The length of the CDR3 is 13 residues. V was shortened by 6 bases and J by 5 bases, with 14 bases between the two germline ends. The V gene's germline CDR1 is SGHTA and CDR2 FQGTGA. The CDR3 sequence is CASSPIPGDEQYF. The CDR3 DNA is TGTGCCAGCAGTCCGATTCCGGGGGACGAGCAGTACTTC. Variable domain in full (rest from reference TRBV7-3 and TRBJ2-7): GAGVSQTPSNKVTEKGKYVELRCDPISGHTALYWYRQSLGQGPEFLIYFQGTGAADDSGLPNDRFFAVRPEGSVSTLKIQRTERGDSAVYLCASSPIPGDEQYFGPGTRLTVT.

The CDR3 DNA sequence: TGTGCCAGCAGCGCCCCTCAGACTAGCGGGAGTAACAATGAGCAGTTCTTC. Amino acids: CASSAPQTSGSNNEQFF. The chain has TRBV9 and TRBJ2-1; 12 positions agree with TRBD2. The CDR3 extends over 17 amino acids. The J segment lost 5 bases and the V segment lost 3 bases, leaving 9 bases of the junction unmatched. Germline lookup yields CDR1 SGDLS and CDR2 YYNGEE. Full variable domain (outside the CDR3, taken from reference TRBV9 and TRBJ2-1): DSGVTQTPKHLITATGQRVTLRCSPRSGDLSVYWYQQSLDQGLQFLIQYYNGEERAKGNILERFSAQQFPDLHSELNLSSLELGDSALYFCASSAPQTSGSNNEQFFGPGTRLTVL.

This sequence joins TRBV28 and TRBJ1-2, with 9 bases that match TRBD1. The V and J ends lost 4 bases and 2 bases, in that order; junction bases with no gene match: 8. Germline CDR1 is MDHEN and CDR2 is SYDVKM. There are 16 residues in the CDR3. The CDR3, as DNA: TGTGCCAGCAGTTCACCTTCCGGGACAGGGAACTATGGCTACACCTTC. It encodes CASSSPSGTGNYGYTF.

This clone came up once. The chain carries TRBV4-3 and TRBJ2-2; 7 bases are a match to TRBD1. The V gene end was trimmed by 0 bases and the J gene end by 4 bases; junction bases not matched to a gene: 8. This CDR3 is built from 17 residues. Germline CDR1 LGHNA, CDR2 YSLEER. The CDR3 protein is CASSQDIVGTATGELFF. CDR3 DNA sequence: TGCGCCAGCAGCCAAGATATAGTCGGGACAGCCACCGGGGAGCTGTTTTTT.

This chain joins TRBV3-1 (or the pseudogene TRBV3-2) and TRBJ2-4; TRBD2 matches at 7 bases. The CDR3 sequence is 20 residues long. V shed 1 base and J 0 bases; nucleotides not matched to a gene: 15. Germline-derived CDR1 and CDR2 are LGHDT and YNNKEL (reference sequence). The CDR3 is CASSQGGGTPGLLAKNIQYF. The CDR3 bases are TGTGCCAGCAGCCAAGGGGGGGGGACCCCGGGCCTTTTAGCCAAAAACATTCAGTACTTC.

The chain is built from TRBV19 and TRBJ1-5; D ambiguous. V lost 1 base and J lost 0, with 7 bases in between. Germline assignment: CDR1 LNHDA and CDR2 SQIVND (reference sequence). This CDR3 spans 15 amino acids. CDR3 DNA sequence: TGTGCCAGTAGTATAGTTGGGAGTAGCAATCAGCCCCAGCATTTT. The encoded protein is CASSIVGSSNQPQHF.

The chain has TRBV19 and TRBJ2-1; no definite D call. The CDR3 is 13 residues long. Trimming left V 0 bases short and J 8 bases short, with 8 bases between. The germline V gene has CDR1 LNHDA and CDR2 SQIVND (reference sequence). CDR3 nucleotides: TGTGCCAGTAGTATAGATCCCCTTTATGAGCAGTTCTTC. Protein product: CASSIDPLYEQFF.

The chain is built from TRBV7-9 and TRBJ2-1, with 12 nucleotides matching TRBD2. V lost 6 bases, J lost 2 bases, and 8 bases stayed unmatched. Germline V lookup: CDR1 SEHNR, CDR2 FQNEAQ (reference sequence). This CDR3 spans 17 amino acids. In nucleotides, the CDR3 is TGTGCCAGCAGATATACTAGCGGGAGGTCCCCCTACAATGAGCAGTTCTTC. Protein: CASRYTSGRSPYNEQFF.

The chain has TRBV3-1 (or the pseudogene TRBV3-2) and TRBJ2-7; 9 bases are shared with TRBD1. Germline V lookup: CDR1 LGHDT, CDR2 YNNKEL (reference sequence). This CDR3 has 19 amino acids. J lost 1 base, V lost 0 bases, and 13 bases had no gene match. In nucleotides, the CDR3 is TGTGCCAGCAGCCAAGAACTGGTACTTAGACAGGGGGGATCCTACGAGCAGTACTTC. This sequence encodes CASSQELVLRQGGSYEQYF.

The chain carries TRBV5-8 and TRBJ2-6; D may be TRBD1 (6 bases). Germline loops: CDR1 SGHTS, CDR2 YDEGEE. Between the trimmed V and J ends, which lost 1 base and 2 bases, there was a span of 10 bases. This CDR3 contains 16 residues. CDR3 nucleotide sequence: TGTGCCAGCAGCTTGAGAACAGGGACTGGGGCCAACGTCCTGACTTTC. Translated: CASSLRTGTGANVLTF.

This chain uses TRBV5-6 with TRBJ1-1, with D possibly matching TRBD1 (5 bases). There are 16 residues in the CDR3. Germline CDR1 SGHDT, CDR2 YYEEEE. V lost 3 bases to trimming and J lost 4 bases, with 19 bases between them. CDR3: CASSWRTPGGGTEAFF. The CDR3 DNA is TGTGCCAGCAGCTGGAGGACTCCCGGGGGAGGCACTGAAGCTTTCTTT.

This chain joins TRBV5-1 and TRBJ2-7; TRBD1 matches at 10 bases. The CDR3 runs to 13 residues. With 7 bases clipped from V and 4 bases from J, the junction kept 5 bases outside the gene matches. Germline-derived CDR1 and CDR2 are SGHRS and YFSETQ. CDR3 in amino acids: CASQGTGVYEQYF. The CDR3 DNA reads as TGCGCCAGCCAGGGGACAGGGGTATACGAGCAGTACTTC.

The chain links TRBV29-1 to TRBJ1-5, with 11 bases identical to TRBD1. The CDR3 extends over 16 amino acids. Germline V gives CDR1 SQVTM, CDR2 ANQGSEA. Losses at the gene ends were 5 bases for V and 4 bases for J; bases not matched to a gene: 10. The CDR3 is CSVLLGGTGGNQPQHF. Written as DNA, the CDR3 is TGCAGCGTTCTACTCGGAGGGACAGGGGGGAATCAGCCCCAGCATTTT.

This clone has just one count. CDR3 region: CASSEPLSGRARRTQYF. CDR3 DNA sequence: TGTGCCAGCAGCGAGCCCTTGAGCGGGAGGGCGCGGCGGACGCAGTATTTT. The chain combines TRBV9 with TRBJ2-3; 10 bases line up with TRBD2. The CDR3 spans 17 residues. After removal of 3 bases from V and 9 bases from J, the junction contained 16 bases not matched to a gene. Germline CDR1 is SGDLS and CDR2 is YYNGEE. Full variable domain (remainder filled in from reference TRBV9 and TRBJ2-3): DSGVTQTPKHLITATGQRVTLRCSPRSGDLSVYWYQQSLDQGLQFLIQYYNGEERAKGNILERFSAQQFPDLHSELNLSSLELGDSALYFCASSEPLSGRARRTQYFGPGTRLTVL.

The chain employs TRBV28 and TRBJ2-7; TRBD1 aligns across 11 bases. V lost 9 bases, J lost 4 bases, and 8 bases stayed unmatched. The CDR3 has 14 residues. Germline V gene sequence: CDR1 MDHEN, CDR2 SYDVKM. The chain's CDR3 is CASGTGQGAYEQYF. CDR3 nucleotides: TGTGCCAGTGGGACAGGACAGGGGGCATACGAGCAGTACTTC.

V gene TRBV7-8 combines with J gene TRBJ1-3; D is uncertain. CDR1 is SGHVS and CDR2 is FQNEAQ in the germline V gene. V dropped 1 base and J dropped 0 bases, with 7 bases sitting between them. This CDR3 region has 15 residues. CDR3 loop: CASSLVAVSGNTIYF. The CDR3 coding sequence is TGTGCCAGCAGCTTAGTGGCGGTCTCTGGAAACACCATATATTTT.

The CDR3 bases are TGCGCCAGCAGCGGGGGACAGACCTACGAGCAGTACTTC. Its translation: CASSGGQTYEQYF. The chain has TRBV5-1 and TRBJ2-7, with 7 bases lining up with TRBD1. From germline, CDR1 is SGHRS and CDR2 YFSETQ. J lost 2 bases, V lost 4 bases, and 3 bases had no gene match. This CDR3 is built from 13 residues.